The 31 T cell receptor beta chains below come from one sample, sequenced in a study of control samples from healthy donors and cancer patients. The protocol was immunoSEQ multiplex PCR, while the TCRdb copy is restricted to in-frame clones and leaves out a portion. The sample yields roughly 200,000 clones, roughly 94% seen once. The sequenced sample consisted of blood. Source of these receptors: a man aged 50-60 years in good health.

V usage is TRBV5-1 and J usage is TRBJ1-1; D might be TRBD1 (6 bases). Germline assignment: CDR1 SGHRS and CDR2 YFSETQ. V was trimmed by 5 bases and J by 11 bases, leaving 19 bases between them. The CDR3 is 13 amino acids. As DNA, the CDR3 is TGCGCCAGCAGGAAGGAAGCGCAGGGGTTCGCTTTCTTT. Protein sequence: CASRKEAQGFAFF.

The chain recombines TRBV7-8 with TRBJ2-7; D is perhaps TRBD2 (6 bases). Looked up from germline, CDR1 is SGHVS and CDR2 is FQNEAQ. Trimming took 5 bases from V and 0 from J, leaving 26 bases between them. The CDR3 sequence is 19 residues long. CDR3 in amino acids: CASSRATGTPLGFSYEQYF. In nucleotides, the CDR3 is TGTGCCAGCAGCCGAGCTACCGGGACTCCCCTGGGCTTCTCCTACGAGCAGTACTTC.

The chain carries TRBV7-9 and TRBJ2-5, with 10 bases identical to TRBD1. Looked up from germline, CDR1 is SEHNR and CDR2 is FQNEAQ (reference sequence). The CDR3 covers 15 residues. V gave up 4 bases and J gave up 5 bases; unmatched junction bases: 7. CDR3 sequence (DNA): TGTGCCAGCAGCTCGCGGGACAGGGGTGGGGAGACCCAGTACTTC. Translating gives CASSSRDRGGETQYF.

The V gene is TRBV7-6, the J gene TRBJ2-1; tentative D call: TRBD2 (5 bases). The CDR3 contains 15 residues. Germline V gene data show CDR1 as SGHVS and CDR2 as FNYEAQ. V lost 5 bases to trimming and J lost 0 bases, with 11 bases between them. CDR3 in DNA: TGTGCCAGCAGCCGGAGCGGCAGCTCCTACAATGAGCAGTTCTTC. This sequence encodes CASSRSGSSYNEQFF.

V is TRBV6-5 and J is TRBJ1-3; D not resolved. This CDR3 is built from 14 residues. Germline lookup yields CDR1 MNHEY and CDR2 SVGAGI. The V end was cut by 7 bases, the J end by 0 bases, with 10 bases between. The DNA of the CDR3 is TGTGCCAGCAATGGTGGCAACTCTGGAAACACCATATATTTT. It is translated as CASNGGNSGNTIYF.

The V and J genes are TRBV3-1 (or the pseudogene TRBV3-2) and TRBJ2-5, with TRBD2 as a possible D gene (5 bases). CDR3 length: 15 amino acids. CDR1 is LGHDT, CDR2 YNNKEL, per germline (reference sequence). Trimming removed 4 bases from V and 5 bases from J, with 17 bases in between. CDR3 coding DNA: TGTGCCAGCAGCCTCCCCCACGCCGGCGGGGAGACCCAGTACTTC. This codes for CASSLPHAGGETQYF.

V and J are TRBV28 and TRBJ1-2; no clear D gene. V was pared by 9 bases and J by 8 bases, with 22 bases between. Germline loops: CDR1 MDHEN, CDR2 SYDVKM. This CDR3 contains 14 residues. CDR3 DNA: TGTGCCAGTGGGCCCGGGAAGAGGGTGGGAGGCTACACCTTC. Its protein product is CASGPGKRVGGYTF.

DNA of the CDR3: TGCGCCAGCAGTGTGGGCACTAGCAATCAGCCCCAGCATTTT. Its translation is CASSVGTSNQPQHF. The chain combines TRBV5-1 with TRBJ1-5; D not resolved. Germline CDR1 and CDR2: SGHRS and YFSETQ. V was clipped by 5 bases and J by 0 bases, with 9 bases between them. The CDR3 sequence is 14 residues long.

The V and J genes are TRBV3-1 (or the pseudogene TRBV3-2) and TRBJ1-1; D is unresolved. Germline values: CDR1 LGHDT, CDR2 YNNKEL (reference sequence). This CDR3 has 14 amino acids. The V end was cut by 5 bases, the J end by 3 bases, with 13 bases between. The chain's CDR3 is CASSELTVDTEAFF. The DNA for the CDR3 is TGTGCCAGCAGCGAACTAACAGTTGACACTGAAGCTTTCTTT.

The CDR3 DNA reads TGTGCCAGCAGCGTAGCGGGGGGCCCTCCGTATGAGCAGTTCTTC. Translated: CASSVAGGPPYEQFF. V usage is TRBV9 and J usage is TRBJ2-1; tentatively, D is TRBD2 (7 bases). Germline values: CDR1 SGDLS, CDR2 YYNGEE. Trimming shortened V by 0 bases and J by 8 bases, and 15 bases separated the two germline ends. CDR3 length: 15 residues.

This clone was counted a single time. The CDR3 DNA follows: TGTGCCAGTAGTATAGAGAGCCGACAAGGTCGATCACCCCTCCACTTT. Translated, it gives CASSIESRQGRSPLHF. The chain couples TRBV19 to TRBJ1-6; no reliable D call. Germline V gene data show CDR1 as LNHDA and CDR2 as SQIVND (reference sequence). This CDR3 has 16 residues. Trimming shortened V by 0 bases and J by 10 bases, and 16 bases separated the two germline ends.

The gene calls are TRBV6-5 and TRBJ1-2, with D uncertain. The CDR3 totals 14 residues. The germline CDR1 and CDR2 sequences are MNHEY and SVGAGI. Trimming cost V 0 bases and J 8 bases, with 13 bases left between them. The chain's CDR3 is CASSYSKSRGGYTF. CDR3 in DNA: TGTGCCAGCAGTTACTCGAAAAGCAGAGGCGGCTACACCTTC.

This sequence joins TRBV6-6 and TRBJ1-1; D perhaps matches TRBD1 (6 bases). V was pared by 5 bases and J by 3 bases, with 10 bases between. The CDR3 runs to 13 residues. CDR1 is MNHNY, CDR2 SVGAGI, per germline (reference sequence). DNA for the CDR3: TGTGCCAGCAGTACTTCAGGGGACACTGAAGCTTTCTTT. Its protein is CASSTSGDTEAFF.

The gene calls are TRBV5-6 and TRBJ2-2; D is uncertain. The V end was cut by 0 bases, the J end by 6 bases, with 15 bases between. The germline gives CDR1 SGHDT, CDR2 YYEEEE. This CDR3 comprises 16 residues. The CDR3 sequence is CASSLDPPALSGELFF. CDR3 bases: TGTGCCAGCAGCTTGGACCCACCGGCCCTCTCCGGGGAGCTGTTTTTT.

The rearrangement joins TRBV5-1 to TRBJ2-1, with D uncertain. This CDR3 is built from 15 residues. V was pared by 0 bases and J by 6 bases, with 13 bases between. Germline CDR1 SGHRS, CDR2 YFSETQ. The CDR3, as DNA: TGCGCCAGCAGCTTGGCCGGTCAAGCTTTCAATGAGCAGTTCTTC. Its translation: CASSLAGQAFNEQFF.

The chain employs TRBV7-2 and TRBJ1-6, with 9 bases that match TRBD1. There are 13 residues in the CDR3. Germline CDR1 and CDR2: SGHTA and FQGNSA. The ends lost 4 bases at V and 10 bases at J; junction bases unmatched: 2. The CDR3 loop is CASSWDRASPLHF. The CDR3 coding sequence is TGTGCCAGCAGCTGGGACAGGGCATCACCCCTCCACTTT.

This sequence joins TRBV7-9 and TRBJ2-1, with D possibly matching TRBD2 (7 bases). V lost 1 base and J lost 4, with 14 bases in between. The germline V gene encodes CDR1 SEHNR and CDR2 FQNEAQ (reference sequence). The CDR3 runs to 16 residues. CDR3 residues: CASSLGGGAPYNEQFF. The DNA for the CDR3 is TGTGCCAGCAGCTTAGGAGGGGGGGCCCCTTACAATGAGCAGTTCTTC. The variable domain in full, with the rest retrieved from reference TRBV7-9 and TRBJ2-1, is DTGVSQNPRHKITKRGQNVTFRCDPISEHNRLYWYRQTLGQGPEFLTYFQNEAQLEKSRLLSDRFSAERPKGSFSTLEIQRTEQGDSAMYLCASSLGGGAPYNEQFFGPGTRLTVL.

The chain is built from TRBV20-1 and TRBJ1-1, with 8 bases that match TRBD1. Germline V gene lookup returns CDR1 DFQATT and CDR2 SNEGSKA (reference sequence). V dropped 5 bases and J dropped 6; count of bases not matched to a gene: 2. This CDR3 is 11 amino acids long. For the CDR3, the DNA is TGCAGTGCTTTGGACAGGGCTGAAGCTTTCTTT. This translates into CSALDRAEAFF.

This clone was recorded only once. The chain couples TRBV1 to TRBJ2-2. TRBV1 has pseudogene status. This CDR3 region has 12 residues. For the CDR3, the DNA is TGCACCAGCAGCCACCACACCGGGGAGCTGTTTTTT. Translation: CTSSHHTGELFF.

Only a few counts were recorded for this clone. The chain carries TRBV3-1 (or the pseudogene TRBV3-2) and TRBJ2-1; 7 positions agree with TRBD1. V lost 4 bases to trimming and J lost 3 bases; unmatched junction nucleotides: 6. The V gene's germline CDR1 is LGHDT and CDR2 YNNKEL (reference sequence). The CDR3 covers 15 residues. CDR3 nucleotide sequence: TGTGCCAGCAGCCCGTCGGACAGGAGCTACAATGAGCAGTTCTTC. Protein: CASSPSDRSYNEQFF.

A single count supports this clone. Here the CDR3 reads CASSEPRGLAYGYTF. The CDR3 DNA follows: TGTGCCAGCAGTGAGCCCAGGGGGCTGGCCTATGGCTACACCTTC. The V and J genes are TRBV2 and TRBJ1-2; 8 bases agree with TRBD1. The length of the CDR3 is 15 residues. Germline loops: CDR1 SNHLY, CDR2 FYNNEI. Unmatched junction bases numbered 7, after V lost 3 bases and J lost 4 bases.

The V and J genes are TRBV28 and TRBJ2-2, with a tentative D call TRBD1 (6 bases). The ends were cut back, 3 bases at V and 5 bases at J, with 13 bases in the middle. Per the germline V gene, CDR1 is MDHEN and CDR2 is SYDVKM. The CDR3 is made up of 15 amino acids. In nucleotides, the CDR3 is TGTGCCAGCAGTTTTGGGGGCGCCGGAACCGGGGAGCTGTTTTTT. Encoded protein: CASSFGGAGTGELFF.

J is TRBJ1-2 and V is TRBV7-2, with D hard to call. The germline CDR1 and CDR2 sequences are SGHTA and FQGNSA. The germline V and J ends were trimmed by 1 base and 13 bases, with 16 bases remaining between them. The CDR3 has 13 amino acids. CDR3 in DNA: TGTGCCAGCAGCTTAGAACGGGGTTCGGGCGCCACCTTC. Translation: CASSLERGSGATF.

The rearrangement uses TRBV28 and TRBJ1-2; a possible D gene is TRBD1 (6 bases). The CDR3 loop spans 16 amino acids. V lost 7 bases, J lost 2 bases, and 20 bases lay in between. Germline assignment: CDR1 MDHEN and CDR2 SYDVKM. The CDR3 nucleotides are TGTGCCAGCACGGACGAAGCGGGACACTGGAACTATGGCTACACCTTC. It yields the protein CASTDEAGHWNYGYTF.

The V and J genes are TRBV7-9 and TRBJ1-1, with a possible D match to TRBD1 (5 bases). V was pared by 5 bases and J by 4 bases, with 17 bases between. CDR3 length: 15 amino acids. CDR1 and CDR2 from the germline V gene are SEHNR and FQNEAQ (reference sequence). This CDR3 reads CASSAHFQGGTEAFF. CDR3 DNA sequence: TGTGCCAGCAGCGCACACTTTCAGGGAGGCACTGAAGCTTTCTTT.

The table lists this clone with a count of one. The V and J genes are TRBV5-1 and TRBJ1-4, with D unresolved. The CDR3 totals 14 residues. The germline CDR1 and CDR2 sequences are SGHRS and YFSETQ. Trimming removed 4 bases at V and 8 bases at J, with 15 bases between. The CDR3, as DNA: TGCGCCAGCAGCGTAGACGGGATAGGAGAAAAACTGTTTTTT. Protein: CASSVDGIGEKLFF.

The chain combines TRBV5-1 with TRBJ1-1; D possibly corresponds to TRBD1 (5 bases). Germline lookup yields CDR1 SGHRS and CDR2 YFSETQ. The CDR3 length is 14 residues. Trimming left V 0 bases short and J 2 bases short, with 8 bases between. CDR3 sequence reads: CASSLAQANTEAFF. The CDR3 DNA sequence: TGCGCCAGCAGCTTGGCACAGGCTAACACTGAAGCTTTCTTT.

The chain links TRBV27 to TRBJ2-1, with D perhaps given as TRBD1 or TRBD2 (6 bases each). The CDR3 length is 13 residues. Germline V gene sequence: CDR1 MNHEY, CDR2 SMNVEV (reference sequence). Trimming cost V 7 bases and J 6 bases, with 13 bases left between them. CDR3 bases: TGTGCCAGCACCCTCGGGGGCGGCAATGAGCAGTTCTTC. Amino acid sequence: CASTLGGGNEQFF.

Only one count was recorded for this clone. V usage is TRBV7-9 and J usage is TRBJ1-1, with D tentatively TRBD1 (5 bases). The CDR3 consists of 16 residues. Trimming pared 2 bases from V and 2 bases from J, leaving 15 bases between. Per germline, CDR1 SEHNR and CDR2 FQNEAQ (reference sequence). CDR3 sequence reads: CASSLSLGTVNTEAFF. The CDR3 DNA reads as TGTGCCAGCAGCTTATCTCTTGGGACGGTCAACACTGAAGCTTTCTTT.

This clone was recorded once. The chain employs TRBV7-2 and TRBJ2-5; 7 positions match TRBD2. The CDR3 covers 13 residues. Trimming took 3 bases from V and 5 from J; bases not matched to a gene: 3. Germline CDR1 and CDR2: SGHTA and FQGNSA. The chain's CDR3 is CASSLTSRETQYF. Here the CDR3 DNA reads TGTGCCAGCAGCTTGACTAGCAGGGAGACCCAGTACTTC.

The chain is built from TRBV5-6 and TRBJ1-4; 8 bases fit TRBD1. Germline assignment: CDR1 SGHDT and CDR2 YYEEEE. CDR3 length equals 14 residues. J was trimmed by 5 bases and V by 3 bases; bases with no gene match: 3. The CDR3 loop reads CASSSRGHNEKLFF. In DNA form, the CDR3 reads TGTGCCAGCAGCTCCAGGGGGCACAATGAAAAACTGTTTTTT.